What follows is one TCR beta chain and its context. Its cognate antigen is unknown. The data were obtained in a study of T cell responses to AZD1222 COVID-19 vaccine. Study information: Second doses that came at about 4 or about 12 weeks were put together. General study points: The donor group comprised mostly white British people and more females; the analysis possibly underestimated clonal diversity. Across the whole spike, CD4 TCRs peaked at regions 160-218 and 743-854. Receipt of two AZD1222 doses was followed by a rise in Spike-specific TCR breadth and depth.

Some clones are missing from TCRdb's copy, which holds only in-frame ones; the method was immunoSEQ multiplex PCR. The sample has about 140,000 clones; more than 80% are singletons. Germline assignment: CDR1 SGHKS and CDR2 YYEKEE (reference sequence). This CDR3 is 18 amino acids long. V was clipped by 2 bases and J by 1 base, with 22 bases between them. The genes are TRBV5-5 and TRBJ2-7, with D possibly being TRBD1 (6 bases). The sample here was peripheral blood, taken on day 0 of AZD1222 vaccination. The TCR sequence derives from an adult in good health. In nucleotides, the CDR3 is TGTGCCAGCAGCTTAGACCGGGACACCCCGCGCACATCCTACGAGCAGTACTTC. Its translation is CASSLDRDTPRTSYEQYF.